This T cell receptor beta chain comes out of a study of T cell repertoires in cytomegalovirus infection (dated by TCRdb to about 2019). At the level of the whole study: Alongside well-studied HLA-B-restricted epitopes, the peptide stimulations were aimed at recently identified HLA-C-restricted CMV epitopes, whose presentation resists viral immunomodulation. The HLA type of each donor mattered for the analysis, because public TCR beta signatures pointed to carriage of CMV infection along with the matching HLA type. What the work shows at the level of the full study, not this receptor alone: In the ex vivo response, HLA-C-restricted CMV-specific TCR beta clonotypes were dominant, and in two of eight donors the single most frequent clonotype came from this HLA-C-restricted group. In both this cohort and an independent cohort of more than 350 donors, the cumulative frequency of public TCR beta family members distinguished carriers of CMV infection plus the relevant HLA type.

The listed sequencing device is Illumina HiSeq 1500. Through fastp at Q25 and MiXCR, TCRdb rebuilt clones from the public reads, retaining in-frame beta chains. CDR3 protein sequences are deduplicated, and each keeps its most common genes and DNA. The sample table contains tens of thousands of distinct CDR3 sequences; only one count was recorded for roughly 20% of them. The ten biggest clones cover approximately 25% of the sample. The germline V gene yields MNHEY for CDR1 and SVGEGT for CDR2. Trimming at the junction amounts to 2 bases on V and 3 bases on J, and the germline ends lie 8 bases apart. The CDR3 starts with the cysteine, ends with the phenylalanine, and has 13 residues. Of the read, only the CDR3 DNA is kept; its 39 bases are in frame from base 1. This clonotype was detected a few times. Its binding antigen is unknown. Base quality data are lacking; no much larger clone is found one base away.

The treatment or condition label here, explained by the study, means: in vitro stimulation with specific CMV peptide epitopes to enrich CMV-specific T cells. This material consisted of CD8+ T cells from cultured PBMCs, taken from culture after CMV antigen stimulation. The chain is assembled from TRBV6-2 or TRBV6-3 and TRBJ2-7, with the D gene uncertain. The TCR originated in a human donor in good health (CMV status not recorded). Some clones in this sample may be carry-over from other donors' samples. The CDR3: CASSYPALYEQYF. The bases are TGTGCCAGCAGTTACCCCGCCCTCTACGAGCAGTACTTC.